This T cell receptor beta chain was observed in a study of graft-versus-host responses after intestinal transplantation. For the study at large: Induction with anti-thymocyte globulin, then tacrolimus and steroids for roughly 3 years, was given to all recipients. The study, taken as a whole, reports: GvH clones were identified in recipient marrow, with some first appearing in ileum or blood.

The ends lost 3 bases at V and 2 bases at J; junction bases unmatched: 6. This CDR3 is built from 15 residues. Germline assignment: CDR1 KGHSH and CDR2 LQKENI. Here immunoSEQ multiplex PCR was the method, and the copy in TCRdb shows in-frame clones only, minus some. The sample lists 80,000 to 95,000 clones, roughly 90% occurring once. Points on this clone: Its specificity is unknown.

V usage is TRBV18 and J usage is TRBJ2-7, with TRBD1 matching 8 bases. The sequence was collected from a human donor who was the organ donor for an intestinal transplant. Sequenced here: unstimulated CD4+ T cells sorted from spleen or lymph node cells, sampled before transplant. CDR3 residues: CASSPGTGHPYEQYF. The DNA for the CDR3 is TGTGCCAGCTCACCGGGGACAGGCCATCCCTACGAGCAGTACTTC. The full variable domain, rest sourced from reference TRBV18 and TRBJ2-7, is NAGVMQNPRHLVRRRGQEARLRCSPMKGHSHVYWYRQLPEEGLKFMVYLQKENIIDESGMPKERFSAEFPKEGPSILRIQQVVRGDSAAYFCASSPGTGHPYEQYFGPGTRLTVT.